This TCR beta chain was recorded in a study of blood T cell repertoires in COVID-19. Study context: Sites in the United States, Italy and Spain provided acute and convalescent COVID-19 samples. From T cells, B-cell-depleted T cells, or PBMCs came the material, which was cDNA or gDNA.

There are 15 residues in the CDR3. Germline CDR1 reads SGDLS; CDR2 reads YYNGEE. The V end lost 4 bases, the J end lost 1 base, and 12 bases lay between the germline ends. Original methodology: Scientists estimated how many nucleated cells there were by amplifying reference gene primers. Here immunoSEQ multiplex PCR was the method, and the copy in TCRdb shows in-frame clones only, minus some. Clone size and V and J calls were adopted from that table, with D and trimming inferred from the DNA. The sample holds roughly 290,000 clones, nearly 90% seen once. Enrollees, about 18 to 89 years old, lived in about two dozen US areas.

The chain has TRBV9 and TRBJ2-1, with a tentative D call TRBD1 (6 bases). The receptor was derived from a woman under 30 with acute COVID-19. The material sequenced was PBMCs or T cells enriched from blood (not recorded which). CDR3 in DNA: TGTGCCAGCAGCCCCACCACAGGGTCCTACAATGAGCAGTTCTTC. Protein: CASSPTTGSYNEQFF.